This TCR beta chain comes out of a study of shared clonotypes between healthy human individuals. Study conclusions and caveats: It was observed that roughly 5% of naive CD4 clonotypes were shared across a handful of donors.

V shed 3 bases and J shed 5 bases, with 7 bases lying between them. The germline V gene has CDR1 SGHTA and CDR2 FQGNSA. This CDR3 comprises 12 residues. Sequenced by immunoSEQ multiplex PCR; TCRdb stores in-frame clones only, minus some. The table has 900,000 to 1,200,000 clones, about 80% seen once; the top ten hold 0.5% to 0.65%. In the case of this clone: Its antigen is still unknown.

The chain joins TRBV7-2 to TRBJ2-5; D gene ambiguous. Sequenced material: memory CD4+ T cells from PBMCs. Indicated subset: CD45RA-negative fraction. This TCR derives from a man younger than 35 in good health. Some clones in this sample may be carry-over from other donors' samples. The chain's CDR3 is CASSFNGETQYF. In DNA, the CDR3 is TGTGCCAGCAGCTTCAATGGGGAGACCCAGTACTTC.